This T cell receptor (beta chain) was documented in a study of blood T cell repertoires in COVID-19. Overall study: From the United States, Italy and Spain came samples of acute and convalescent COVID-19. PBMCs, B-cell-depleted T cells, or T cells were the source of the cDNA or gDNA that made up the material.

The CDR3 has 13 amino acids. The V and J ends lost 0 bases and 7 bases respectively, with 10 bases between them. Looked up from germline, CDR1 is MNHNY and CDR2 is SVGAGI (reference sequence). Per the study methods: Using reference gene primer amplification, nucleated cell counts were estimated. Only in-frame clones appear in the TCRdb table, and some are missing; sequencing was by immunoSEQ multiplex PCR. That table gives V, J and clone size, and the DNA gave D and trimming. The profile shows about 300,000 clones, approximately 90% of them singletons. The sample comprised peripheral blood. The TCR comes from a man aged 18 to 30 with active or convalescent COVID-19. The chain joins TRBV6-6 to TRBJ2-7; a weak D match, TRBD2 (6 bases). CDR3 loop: CASSYSEGGEQYF. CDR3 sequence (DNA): TGTGCCAGCAGTTACTCGGAGGGTGGGGAGCAGTACTTC.